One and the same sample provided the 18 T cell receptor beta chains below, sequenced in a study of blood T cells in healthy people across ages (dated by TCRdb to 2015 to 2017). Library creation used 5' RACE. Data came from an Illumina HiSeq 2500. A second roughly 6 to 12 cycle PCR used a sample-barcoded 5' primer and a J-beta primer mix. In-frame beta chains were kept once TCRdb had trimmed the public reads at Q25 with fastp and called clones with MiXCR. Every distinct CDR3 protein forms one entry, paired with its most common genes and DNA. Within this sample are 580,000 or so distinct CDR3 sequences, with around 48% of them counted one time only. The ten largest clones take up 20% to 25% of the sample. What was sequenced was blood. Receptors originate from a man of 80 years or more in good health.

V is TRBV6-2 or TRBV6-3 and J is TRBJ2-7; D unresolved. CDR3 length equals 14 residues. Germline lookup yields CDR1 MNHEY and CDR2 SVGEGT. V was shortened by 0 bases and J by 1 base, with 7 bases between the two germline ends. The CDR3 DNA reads TGTGCCAGCAGTTACTCGGGCCCTTCCTACGAGCAGTACTTC. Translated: CASSYSGPSYEQYF.

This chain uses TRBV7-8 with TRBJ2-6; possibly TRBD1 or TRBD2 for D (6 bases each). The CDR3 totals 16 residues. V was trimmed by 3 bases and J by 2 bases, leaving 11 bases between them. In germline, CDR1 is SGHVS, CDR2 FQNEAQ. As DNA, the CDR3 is TGTGCCAGCAGCTTGACTGGGGGGCCTGGGGCCAACGTCCTGACTTTC. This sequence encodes CASSLTGGPGANVLTF.

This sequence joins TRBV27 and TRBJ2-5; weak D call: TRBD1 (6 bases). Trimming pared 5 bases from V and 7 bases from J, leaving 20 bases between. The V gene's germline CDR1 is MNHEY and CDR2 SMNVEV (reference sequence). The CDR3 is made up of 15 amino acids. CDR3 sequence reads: CASSPNTGKGGTQYF. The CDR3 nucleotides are TGTGCCAGCAGTCCGAACACAGGGAAGGGTGGGACCCAGTACTTC.

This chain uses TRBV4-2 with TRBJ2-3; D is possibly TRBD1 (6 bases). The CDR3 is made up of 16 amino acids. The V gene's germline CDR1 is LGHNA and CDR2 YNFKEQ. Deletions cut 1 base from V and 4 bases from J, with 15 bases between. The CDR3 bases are TGTGCCAGCAGCCAAGGCCATCAAGGGACACCAGATACGCAGTATTTT. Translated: CASSQGHQGTPDTQYF.

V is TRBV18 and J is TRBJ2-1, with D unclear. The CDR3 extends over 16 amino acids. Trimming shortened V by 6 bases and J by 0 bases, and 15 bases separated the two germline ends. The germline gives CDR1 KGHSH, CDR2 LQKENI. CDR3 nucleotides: TGTGCCAGCTCCCATCAGGATACAACCTCCTACAATGAGCAGTTCTTC. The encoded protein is CASSHQDTTSYNEQFF.

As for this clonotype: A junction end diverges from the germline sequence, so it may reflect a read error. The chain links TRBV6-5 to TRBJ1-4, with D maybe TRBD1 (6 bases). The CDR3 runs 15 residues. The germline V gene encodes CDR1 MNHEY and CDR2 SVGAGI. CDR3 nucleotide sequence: TGTGCCAGCAGACGACAGGTGTCAACTAATGAGAAACTGTTTTTT. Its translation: CASRRQVSTNEKLFF.

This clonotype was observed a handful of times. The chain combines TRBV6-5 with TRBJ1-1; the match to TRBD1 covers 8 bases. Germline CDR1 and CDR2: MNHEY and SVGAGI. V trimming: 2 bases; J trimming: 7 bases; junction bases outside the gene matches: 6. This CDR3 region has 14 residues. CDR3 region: CASSYAGQGGEAFF. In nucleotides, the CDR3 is TGTGCCAGCAGTTACGCCGGACAGGGAGGTGAAGCTTTCTTT.

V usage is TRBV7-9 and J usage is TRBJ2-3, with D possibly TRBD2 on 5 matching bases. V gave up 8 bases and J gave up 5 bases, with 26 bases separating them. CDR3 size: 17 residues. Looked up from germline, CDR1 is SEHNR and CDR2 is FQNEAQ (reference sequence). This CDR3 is CASGSADYLPPGDTQYF. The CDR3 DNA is TGTGCCAGCGGGAGCGCCGATTACCTGCCACCGGGAGATACGCAGTATTTT.

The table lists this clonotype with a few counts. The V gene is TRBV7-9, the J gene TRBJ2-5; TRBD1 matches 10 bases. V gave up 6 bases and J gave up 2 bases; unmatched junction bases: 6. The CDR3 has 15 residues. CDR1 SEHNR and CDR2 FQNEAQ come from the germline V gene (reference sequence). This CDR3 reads CASSNWDRGQETQYF. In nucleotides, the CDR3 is TGTGCCAGCAGTAATTGGGACAGGGGACAAGAGACCCAGTACTTC.

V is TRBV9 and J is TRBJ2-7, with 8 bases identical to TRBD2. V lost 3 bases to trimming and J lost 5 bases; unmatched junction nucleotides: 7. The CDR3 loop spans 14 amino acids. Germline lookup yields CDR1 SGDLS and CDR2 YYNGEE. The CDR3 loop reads CASSALAEVNEQYF. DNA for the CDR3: TGTGCCAGCAGCGCACTAGCGGAAGTTAACGAGCAGTACTTC.

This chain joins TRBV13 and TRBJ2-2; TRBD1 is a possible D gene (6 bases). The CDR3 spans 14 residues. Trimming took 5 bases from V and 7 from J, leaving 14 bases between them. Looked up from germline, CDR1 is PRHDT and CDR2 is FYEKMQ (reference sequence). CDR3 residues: CASSPIAGDGELFF. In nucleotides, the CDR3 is TGTGCCAGCAGCCCAATAGCAGGGGACGGGGAGCTGTTTTTT.

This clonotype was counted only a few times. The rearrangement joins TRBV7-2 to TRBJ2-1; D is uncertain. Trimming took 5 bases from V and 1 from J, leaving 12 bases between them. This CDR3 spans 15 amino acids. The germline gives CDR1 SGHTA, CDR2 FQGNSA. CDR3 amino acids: CASSQGLGSYNEQFF. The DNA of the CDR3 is TGTGCCAGCAGCCAAGGGTTGGGGTCCTACAATGAGCAGTTCTTC.

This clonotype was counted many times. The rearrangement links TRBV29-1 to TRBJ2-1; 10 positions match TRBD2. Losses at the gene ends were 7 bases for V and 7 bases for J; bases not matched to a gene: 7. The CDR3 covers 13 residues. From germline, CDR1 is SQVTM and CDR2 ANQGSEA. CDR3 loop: CSARLAGGNEQFF. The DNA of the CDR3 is TGCAGCGCGCGACTAGCGGGTGGGAATGAGCAGTTCTTC.

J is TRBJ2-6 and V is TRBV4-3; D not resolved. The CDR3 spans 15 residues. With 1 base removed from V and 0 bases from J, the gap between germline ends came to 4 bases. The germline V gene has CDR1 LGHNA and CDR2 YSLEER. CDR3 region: CASSQAISGANVLTF. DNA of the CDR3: TGCGCCAGCAGCCAAGCCATCTCTGGGGCCAACGTCCTGACTTTC.

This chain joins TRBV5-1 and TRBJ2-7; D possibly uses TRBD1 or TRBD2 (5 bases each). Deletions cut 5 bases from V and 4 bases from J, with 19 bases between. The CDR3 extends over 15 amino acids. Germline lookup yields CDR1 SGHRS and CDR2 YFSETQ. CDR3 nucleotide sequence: TGCGCCAGCAGGTGGGACCTTACTACCCTTTACGAGCAGTACTTC. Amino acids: CASRWDLTTLYEQYF.

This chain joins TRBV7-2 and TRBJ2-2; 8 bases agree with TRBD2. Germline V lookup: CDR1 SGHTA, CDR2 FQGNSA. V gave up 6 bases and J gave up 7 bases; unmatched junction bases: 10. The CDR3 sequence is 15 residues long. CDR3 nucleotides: TGTGCCAGCAGTAGACCGGGACTAGGGGTCGGGGAGCTGTTTTTT. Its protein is CASSRPGLGVGELFF.

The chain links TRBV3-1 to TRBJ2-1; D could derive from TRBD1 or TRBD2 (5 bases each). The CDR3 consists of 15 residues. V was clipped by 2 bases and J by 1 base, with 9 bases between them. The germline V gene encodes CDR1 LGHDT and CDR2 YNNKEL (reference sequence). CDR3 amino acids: CASSQRGGSYNEQFF. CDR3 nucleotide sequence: TGTGCCAGCAGCCAACGGGGCGGATCCTACAATGAGCAGTTCTTC.

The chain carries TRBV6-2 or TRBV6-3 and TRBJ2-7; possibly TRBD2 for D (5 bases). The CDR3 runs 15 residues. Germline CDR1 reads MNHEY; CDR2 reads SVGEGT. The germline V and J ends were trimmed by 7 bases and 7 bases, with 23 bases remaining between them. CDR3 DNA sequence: TGTGCCAGCAACTCTCCTGAGGGCTTTCAGAGGGAGCAGTACTTC. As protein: CASNSPEGFQREQYF.